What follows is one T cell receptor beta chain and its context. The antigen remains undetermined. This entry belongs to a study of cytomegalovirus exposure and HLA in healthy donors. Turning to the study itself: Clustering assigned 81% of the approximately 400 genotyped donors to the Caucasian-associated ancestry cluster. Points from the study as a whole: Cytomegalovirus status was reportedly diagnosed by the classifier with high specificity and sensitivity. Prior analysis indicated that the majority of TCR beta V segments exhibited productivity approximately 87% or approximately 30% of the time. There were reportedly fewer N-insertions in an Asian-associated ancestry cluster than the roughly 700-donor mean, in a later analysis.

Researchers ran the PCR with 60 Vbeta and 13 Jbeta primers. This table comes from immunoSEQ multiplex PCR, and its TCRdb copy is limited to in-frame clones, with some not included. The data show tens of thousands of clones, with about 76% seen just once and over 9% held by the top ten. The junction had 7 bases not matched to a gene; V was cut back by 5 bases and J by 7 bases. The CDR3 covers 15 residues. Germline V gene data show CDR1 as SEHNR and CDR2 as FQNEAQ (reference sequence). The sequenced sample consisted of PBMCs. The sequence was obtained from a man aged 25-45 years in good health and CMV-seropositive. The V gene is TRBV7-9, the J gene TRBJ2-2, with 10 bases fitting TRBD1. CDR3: CASSPRTGGVGELFF. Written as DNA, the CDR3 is TGTGCCAGCAGCCCAAGGACAGGGGGAGTCGGGGAGCTGTTTTTT.